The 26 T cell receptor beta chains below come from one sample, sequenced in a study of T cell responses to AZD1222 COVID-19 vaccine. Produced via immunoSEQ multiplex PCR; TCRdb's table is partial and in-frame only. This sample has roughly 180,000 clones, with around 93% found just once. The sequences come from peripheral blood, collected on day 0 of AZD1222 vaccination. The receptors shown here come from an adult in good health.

The CDR3 sequence is CASSPGQGRSGNTIYF. The CDR3 DNA reads TGTGCCAGCAGCCCGGGACAGGGACGCTCTGGAAACACCATATATTTT. The J gene is TRBJ1-3, the V gene TRBV5-4; 9 nucleotides line up with TRBD1. The germline CDR1 and CDR2 sequences are SGHNT and YYREEE (reference sequence). V dropped 4 bases and J dropped 0; count of bases not matched to a gene: 5. The CDR3 has 16 residues. The entire variable domain, with the rest obtained from reference TRBV5-4 and TRBJ1-3, is as follows: ETGVTQSPTHLIKTRGQQVTLRCSSQSGHNTVSWYQQALGQGPQFIFQYYREEENGRGNFPPRFSGLQFPNYSSELNVNALELDDSALYLCASSPGQGRSGNTIYFGEGSWLTVV.

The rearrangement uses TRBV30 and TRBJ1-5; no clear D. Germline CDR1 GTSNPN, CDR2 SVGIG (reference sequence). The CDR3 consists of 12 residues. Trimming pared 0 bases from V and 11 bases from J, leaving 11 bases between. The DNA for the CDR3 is TGTGCCTGGAGTGTAAACTATGGGACCCAGCATTTT. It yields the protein CAWSVNYGTQHF.

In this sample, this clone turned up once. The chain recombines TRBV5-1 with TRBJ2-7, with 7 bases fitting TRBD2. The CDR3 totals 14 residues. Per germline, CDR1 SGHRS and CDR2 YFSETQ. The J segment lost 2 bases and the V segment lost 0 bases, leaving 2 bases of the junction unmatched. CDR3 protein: CASSLAGGPYEQYF. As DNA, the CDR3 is TGCGCCAGCAGCTTGGCGGGAGGACCCTACGAGCAGTACTTC.

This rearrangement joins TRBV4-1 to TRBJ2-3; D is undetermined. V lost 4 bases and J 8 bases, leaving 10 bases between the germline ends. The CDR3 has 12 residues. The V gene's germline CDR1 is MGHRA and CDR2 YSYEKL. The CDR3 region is CASSPPTGTQYF. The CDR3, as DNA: TGCGCCAGCAGCCCGCCCACGGGTACGCAGTATTTT.

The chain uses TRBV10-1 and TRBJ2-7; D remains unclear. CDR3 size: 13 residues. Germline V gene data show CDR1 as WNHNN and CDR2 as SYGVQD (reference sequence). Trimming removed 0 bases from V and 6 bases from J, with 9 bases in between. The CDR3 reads CASSESTAAEQYF. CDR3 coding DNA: TGCGCCAGCAGTGAGTCGACCGCCGCCGAGCAGTACTTC.

The CDR3 spells CASSKARAGHNYGYTF. The CDR3 DNA reads as TGTGCCAGCAGCAAAGCGAGGGCAGGCCACAACTATGGCTACACCTTC. The gene calls are TRBV21-1 and TRBJ1-2. TRBV21-1 is a pseudogene segment. The CDR3 runs to 16 residues.

The chain's CDR3 is CASSQGTSGRQETQYF. The CDR3 bases are TGTGCCAGCAGCCAAGGGACTAGCGGGAGGCAAGAGACCCAGTACTTC. The V and J genes are TRBV3-1 (or the pseudogene TRBV3-2) and TRBJ2-5; 14 bases align to TRBD2. Germline CDR1 LGHDT, CDR2 YNNKEL (reference sequence). With 1 base clipped from V and 2 bases from J, the junction kept 0 bases outside the gene matches. The length of the CDR3 is 16 residues.

For the CDR3, the DNA is TGTGCCTGGAGTGTACATCCCCTGGCTGATAATTCACCCCTCCACTTT. Amino acid sequence: CAWSVHPLADNSPLHF. This chain connects TRBV30 to TRBJ1-6; D gene unclear. Per the germline V gene, CDR1 is GTSNPN and CDR2 is SVGIG (reference sequence). Trimming removed 0 bases at V and 5 bases at J, with 14 bases between. The CDR3 loop spans 16 amino acids.

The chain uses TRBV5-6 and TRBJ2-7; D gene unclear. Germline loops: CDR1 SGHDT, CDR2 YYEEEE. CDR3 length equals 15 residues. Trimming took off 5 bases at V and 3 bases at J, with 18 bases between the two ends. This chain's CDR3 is CASSTRWGFGYEQYF. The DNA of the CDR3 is TGTGCCAGCAGTACCAGGTGGGGTTTTGGCTACGAGCAGTACTTC.

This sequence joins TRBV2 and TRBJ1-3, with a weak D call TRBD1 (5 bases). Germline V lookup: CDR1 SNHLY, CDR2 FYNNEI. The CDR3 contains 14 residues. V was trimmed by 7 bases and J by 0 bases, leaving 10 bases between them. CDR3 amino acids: CASTRDLSGNTIYF. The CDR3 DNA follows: TGTGCCAGCACCCGGGACCTCTCTGGAAACACCATATATTTT. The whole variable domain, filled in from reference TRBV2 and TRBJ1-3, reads EPEVTQTPSHQVTQMGQEVILRCVPISNHLYFYWYRQILGQKVEFLVSFYNNEISEKSEIFDDQFSVERPDGSNFTLKIRSTKLEDSAMYFCASTRDLSGNTIYFGEGSWLTVV.

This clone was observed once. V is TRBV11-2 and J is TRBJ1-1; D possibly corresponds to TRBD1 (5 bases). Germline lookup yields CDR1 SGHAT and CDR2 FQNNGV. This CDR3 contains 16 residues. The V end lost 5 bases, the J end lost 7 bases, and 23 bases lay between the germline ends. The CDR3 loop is CASSLLRRQGVNEAFF. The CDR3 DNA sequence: TGTGCCAGCAGCCTATTAAGAAGGCAGGGAGTGAATGAAGCTTTCTTT.

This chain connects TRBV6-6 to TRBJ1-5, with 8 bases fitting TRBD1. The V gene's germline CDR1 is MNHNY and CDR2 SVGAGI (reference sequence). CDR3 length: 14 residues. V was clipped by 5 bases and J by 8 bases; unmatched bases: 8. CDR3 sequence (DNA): TGTGCCAGCAGTACCGGACAGGGCCAGGAGCCCCAGCATTTT. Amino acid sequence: CASSTGQGQEPQHF.

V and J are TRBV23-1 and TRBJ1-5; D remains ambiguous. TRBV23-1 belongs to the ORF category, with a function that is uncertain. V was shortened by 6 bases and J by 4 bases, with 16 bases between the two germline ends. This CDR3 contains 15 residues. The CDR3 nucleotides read TGCGCCAGCAGGGCCCTTCTGGGCGGTAATCAGCCCCAGCATTTT. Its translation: CASRALLGGNQPQHF.

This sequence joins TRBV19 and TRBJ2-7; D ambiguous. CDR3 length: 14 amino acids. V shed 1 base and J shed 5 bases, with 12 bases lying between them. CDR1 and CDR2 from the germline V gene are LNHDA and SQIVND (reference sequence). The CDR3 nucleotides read TGTGCCAGTAGTATAGGAAACGATCTGGACGAGCAGTACTTC. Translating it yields CASSIGNDLDEQYF.

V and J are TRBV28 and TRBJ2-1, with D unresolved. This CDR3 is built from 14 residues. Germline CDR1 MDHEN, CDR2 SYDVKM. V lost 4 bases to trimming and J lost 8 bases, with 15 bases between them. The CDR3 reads CASSSARFSYEQFF. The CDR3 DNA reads TGTGCCAGCAGTTCTGCTAGGTTTTCATATGAGCAGTTCTTC.

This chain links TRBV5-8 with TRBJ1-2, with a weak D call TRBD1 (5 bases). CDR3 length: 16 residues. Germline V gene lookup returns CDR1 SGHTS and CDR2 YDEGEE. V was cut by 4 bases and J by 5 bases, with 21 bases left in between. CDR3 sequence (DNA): TGTGCCAGCAGCCAGTTTGGGTTCAGGGACGGGTATGGCTACACCTTC. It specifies CASSQFGFRDGYGYTF.

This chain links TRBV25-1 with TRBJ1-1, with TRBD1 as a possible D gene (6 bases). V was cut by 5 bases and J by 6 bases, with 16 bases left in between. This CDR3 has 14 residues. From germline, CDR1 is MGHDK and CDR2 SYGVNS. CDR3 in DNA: TGTGCCAGCAGTTCTACAGGGTGGGGGGCTGAAGCTTTCTTT. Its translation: CASSSTGWGAEAFF.

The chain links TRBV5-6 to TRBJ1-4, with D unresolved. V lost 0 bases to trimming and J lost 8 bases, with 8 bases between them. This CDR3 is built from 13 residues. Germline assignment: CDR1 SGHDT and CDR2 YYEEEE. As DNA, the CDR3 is TGTGCCAGCAGCTTGGAATCCTCAGAAAAACTGTTTTTT. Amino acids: CASSLESSEKLFF.

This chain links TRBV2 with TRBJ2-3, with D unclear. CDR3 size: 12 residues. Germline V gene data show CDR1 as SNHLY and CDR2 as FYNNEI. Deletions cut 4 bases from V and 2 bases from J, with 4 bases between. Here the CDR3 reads CASSALTDTQYF. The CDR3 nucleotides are TGTGCCAGCAGTGCCCTCACAGATACGCAGTATTTT.

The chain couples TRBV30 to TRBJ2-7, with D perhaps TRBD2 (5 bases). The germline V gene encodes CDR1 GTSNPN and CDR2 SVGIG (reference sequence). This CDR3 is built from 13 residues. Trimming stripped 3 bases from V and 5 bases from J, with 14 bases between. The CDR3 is CAWRLGGENEQYF. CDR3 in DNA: TGTGCCTGGAGACTAGGTGGTGAGAACGAGCAGTACTTC.

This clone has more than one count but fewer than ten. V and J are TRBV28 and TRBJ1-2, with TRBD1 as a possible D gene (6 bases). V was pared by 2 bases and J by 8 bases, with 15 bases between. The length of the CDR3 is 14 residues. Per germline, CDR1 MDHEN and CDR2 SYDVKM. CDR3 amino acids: CASSLETRGQGYTF. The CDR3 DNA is TGTGCCAGCAGTTTAGAGACCCGGGGGCAAGGCTACACCTTC.

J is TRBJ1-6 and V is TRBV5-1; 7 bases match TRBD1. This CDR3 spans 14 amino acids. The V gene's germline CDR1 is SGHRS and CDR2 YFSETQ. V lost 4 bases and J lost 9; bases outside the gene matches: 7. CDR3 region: CASSRGQDVSPLHF. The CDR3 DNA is TGCGCCAGCAGCCGAGGACAGGACGTTTCACCCCTCCACTTT.

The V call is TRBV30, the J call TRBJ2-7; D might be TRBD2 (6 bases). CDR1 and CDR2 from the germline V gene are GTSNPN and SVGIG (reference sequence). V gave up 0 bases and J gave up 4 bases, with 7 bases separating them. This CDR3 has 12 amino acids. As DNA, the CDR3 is TGTGCCTGGAGTGTACGGGGGTACGAGCAGTACTTC. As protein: CAWSVRGYEQYF. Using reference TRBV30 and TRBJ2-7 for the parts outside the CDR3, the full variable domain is SQTIHQWPATLVQPVGSPLSLECTVEGTSNPNLYWYRQAAGRGLQLLFYSVGIGQISSEVPQNLSASRPQDRQFILSSKKLLLSDSGFYLCAWSVRGYEQYFGPGTRLTVT.

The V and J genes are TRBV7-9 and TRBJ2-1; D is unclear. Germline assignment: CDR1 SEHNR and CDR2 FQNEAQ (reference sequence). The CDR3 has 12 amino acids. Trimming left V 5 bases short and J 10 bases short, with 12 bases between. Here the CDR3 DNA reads TGTGCCAGCAGCCTAGACGTAGGGGAGCAGTTCTTC. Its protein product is CASSLDVGEQFF.

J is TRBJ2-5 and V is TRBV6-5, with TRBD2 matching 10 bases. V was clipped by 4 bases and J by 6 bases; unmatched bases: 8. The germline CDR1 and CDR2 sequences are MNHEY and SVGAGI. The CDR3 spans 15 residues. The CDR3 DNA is TGTGCCAGCAGTTCCGCCAGCGGGGGGGCGAAGACCCAGTACTTC. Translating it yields CASSSASGGAKTQYF.

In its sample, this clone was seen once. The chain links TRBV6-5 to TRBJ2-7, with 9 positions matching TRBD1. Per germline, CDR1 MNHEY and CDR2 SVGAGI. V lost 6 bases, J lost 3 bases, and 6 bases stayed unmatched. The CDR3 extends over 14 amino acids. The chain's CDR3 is CASSVGTGSYEQYF. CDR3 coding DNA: TGTGCCAGCAGCGTAGGGACAGGGAGCTACGAGCAGTACTTC.